This TCR beta chain is drawn from a study of regulatory T cells in long-lasting Graves disease. Overall study context: Patients with persistent Graves' disease had over 5 years of antithyroid drugs and persistent TSH receptor antibodies.

Time point: persistent/refractory GD, antithyroid drugs over 5 years with positive TRAb. Following extraction of RNA from PBMCs, that RNA was used to make the TCR library. Collection of peripheral blood (about 8.8 milliliters) was done using EDTA tubes. This clonotype showed up just a few times. Its antigen is unidentified. V shed 6 bases and J shed 6 bases, with 14 bases lying between them. CDR1 MDHEN and CDR2 SYDVKM come from the germline V gene. This CDR3 has 13 residues. Notes on the study in general: The study found persistent patients shared more public clonotypes (roughly 2,800) than new patients (approximately 970).

Arm-PCR of CDR3 regions and iRepertoire HTBI primers were the basis on which TCR beta libraries were built. Original methodology: Analysis of the samples identified 60 to 75 TRBV and 14 TRBJ segments. From the multiplex PCR reads, TCRdb called clonotypes with MiXCR, one entry per CDR3 protein. The V and J calls shown here were made by TCRdb, not taken from the authors' results. This table has approximately 690,000 distinct CDR3 sequences, about 30% appearing once. The clonotype was recovered from a female donor with Graves disease. Sequencing was performed on peripheral blood mononuclear cells (PBMCs), taken when the disease was refractory, from a patient treated with antithyroid drugs. This chain uses TRBV28 with TRBJ1-1; D remains ambiguous. CDR3 nucleotides: TGTGCCAGCAGAAGGGATCAGCTGGCTGAAGCTTTCTTT. Protein product: CASRRDQLAEAFF.